These 30 T cell receptor beta chains originate from one sample sequenced in a study of cytomegalovirus exposure and HLA in healthy donors. This PCR relied on a set of 60 Vbeta primers and 13 Jbeta primers. The method was immunoSEQ multiplex PCR; TCRdb's version includes in-frame clones alone and lacks a portion of them. The repertoire holds fewer than 200,000 clones, with around 74% as singletons. Sequenced: PBMCs. These receptors originate from a female donor in good health and CMV-seronegative.

The J gene is TRBJ1-1, the V gene TRBV19; perhaps TRBD1 as D (5 bases). The V gene's germline CDR1 is LNHDA and CDR2 SQIVND (reference sequence). CDR3 length: 14 residues. Trimming took off 7 bases at V and 1 base at J, with 13 bases between the two ends. The DNA of the CDR3 is TGTGCCAGTAAAACAGGCGTTGAGAACACTGAAGCTTTCTTT. Translation gives CASKTGVENTEAFF.

This rearrangement joins TRBV4-1 to TRBJ1-5; 8 nucleotides agree with TRBD1. CDR3 size: 13 residues. Germline values: CDR1 MGHRA, CDR2 YSYEKL. The junction had 6 bases not matched to a gene; V was cut back by 9 bases and J by 5 bases. CDR3 DNA: TGCGCCAGTTCGGACAGGGTGGATCAGCCCCAGCATTTT. This translates into CASSDRVDQPQHF.

This clone came up a few times. One junction end does not reproduce the germline sequence, and a read error may be involved. The genes are TRBV6-6 and TRBJ2-1; tentative D call: TRBD2 (6 bases). The CDR3 extends over 15 amino acids. Germline values: CDR1 MNHNY, CDR2 SVGAGI (reference sequence). CDR3: CASSYSPSAPNERFF. CDR3 bases: TGTGCCAGCAGTTACTCGCCTAGCGCACCCAATGAGCGGTTCTTC.

This clone was recorded once. The chain uses TRBV19 and TRBJ2-3, with 9 bases fitting TRBD1. Germline CDR1 is LNHDA and CDR2 is SQIVND (reference sequence). V lost 1 base to trimming and J lost 6 bases; unmatched junction nucleotides: 5. The CDR3 length is 15 residues. CDR3 amino acids: CASSIGIQGADTQYF. CDR3 DNA: TGTGCCAGTAGTATAGGTATACAGGGGGCGGATACGCAGTATTTT.

The genes are TRBV28 and TRBJ2-7; 11 nucleotides align to TRBD2. V was pared by 7 bases and J by 9 bases, with 11 bases of the junction left unmatched. CDR1 and CDR2 (germline): MDHEN, SYDVKM. The CDR3 contains 14 residues. This CDR3 reads CASTSPGLAAWQYF. The CDR3 DNA reads as TGTGCCAGCACCAGCCCGGGACTAGCGGCCTGGCAGTACTTC.

The chain joins TRBV2 to TRBJ1-2, with 7 bases aligning to TRBD1. Germline V gene data show CDR1 as SNHLY and CDR2 as FYNNEI. V shed 6 bases, J shed 4 bases, and the junction held 11 bases outside the gene matches. The CDR3 has 15 residues. As DNA, the CDR3 is TGTGCCAGCAGCGACAGGGAGGAGGAAGTCTATGGCTACACCTTC. Translated, it gives CASSDREEEVYGYTF.

The V and J genes are TRBV7-2 and TRBJ2-7; 11 bases line up with TRBD2. V shed 3 bases and J 3 bases; nucleotides not matched to a gene: 4. In germline, CDR1 is SGHTA, CDR2 FQGNSA. The CDR3 extends over 15 amino acids. CDR3 sequence reads: CASSFTSGSLYEQYF. CDR3 sequence (DNA): TGTGCCAGCAGCTTTACTAGCGGGAGTCTCTACGAGCAGTACTTC. The full variable domain, rest sourced from reference TRBV7-2 and TRBJ2-7, is GAGVSQSPSNKVTEKGKDVELRCDPISGHTALYWYRQSLGQGLEFLIYFQGNSAPDKSGLPSDRFSAERTGGSVSTLTIQRTQQEDSAVYLCASSFTSGSLYEQYFGPGTRLTVT.

The V call is TRBV14, the J call TRBJ2-3, with 7 bases identical to TRBD2. CDR1 and CDR2 (germline): SGHDN, FVKESK. This CDR3 has 14 amino acids. The J segment lost 6 bases and the V segment lost 4 bases, leaving 7 bases of the junction unmatched. CDR3 residues: CASSPLANADTQYF. CDR3 coding DNA: TGTGCCAGCAGCCCACTAGCGAACGCGGATACGCAGTATTTT. Full variable domain (outside the CDR3, taken from reference TRBV14 and TRBJ2-3): EAGVTQFPSHSVIEKGQTVTLRCDPISGHDNLYWYRRVMGKEIKFLLHFVKESKQDESGMPNNRFLAERTGGTYSTLKVQPAELEDSGVYFCASSPLANADTQYFGPGTRLTVL.

The chain has TRBV5-4 and TRBJ2-3; D might be TRBD2 (5 bases). V gave up 3 bases and J gave up 4 bases, with 12 bases separating them. The CDR3 loop spans 14 amino acids. Germline V gives CDR1 SGHNT, CDR2 YYREEE (reference sequence). This CDR3 is CASSSRTAADTQYF. Written as DNA, the CDR3 is TGTGCCAGCAGCTCGCGGACTGCGGCAGATACGCAGTATTTT.

The chain employs TRBV19 and TRBJ2-3; 8 positions match TRBD1. CDR3 length equals 15 residues. V lost 5 bases, J lost 5 bases, and 9 bases stayed unmatched. The germline V gene has CDR1 LNHDA and CDR2 SQIVND (reference sequence). As DNA, the CDR3 is TGTGCCAGTAGTGGGGGGACAGGCGGACTAGATACGCAGTATTTT. Residues: CASSGGTGGLDTQYF.

This sequence joins TRBV11-2 and TRBJ2-6; 10 nucleotides align to TRBD1. The CDR3 has 16 residues. Trimming took 7 bases from V and 3 from J; bases not matched to a gene: 6. Germline V gene data show CDR1 as SGHAT and CDR2 as FQNNGV. CDR3 residues: CASTPGQGFGANVLTF. The CDR3 DNA reads as TGTGCCAGCACCCCGGGACAGGGGTTTGGGGCCAACGTCCTGACTTTC.

There are a few counts of this clone. V and J are TRBV7-9 and TRBJ1-4, with 9 bases that match TRBD1. The trim removed 3 bases at V and 7 bases at J, leaving 3 bases unmatched. This CDR3 contains 14 residues. Germline CDR1 and CDR2: SEHNR and FQNEAQ (reference sequence). The CDR3 loop reads CASSLGQGGEKLFF. CDR3 coding DNA: TGTGCCAGCAGCTTGGGACAGGGCGGTGAAAAACTGTTTTTT. The variable domain in full, completed from reference TRBV7-9 and TRBJ1-4, reads DTGVSQNPRHKITKRGQNVTFRCDPISEHNRLYWYRQTLGQGPEFLTYFQNEAQLEKSRLLSDRFSAERPKGSFSTLEIQRTEQGDSAMYLCASSLGQGGEKLFFGSGTQLSVL.

The chain couples TRBV4-1 to TRBJ2-1; 10 bases agree with TRBD2. The CDR3 totals 16 residues. V lost 1 base and J lost 9; bases outside the gene matches: 9. CDR1 and CDR2 from the germline V gene are MGHRA and YSYEKL. CDR3 coding DNA: TGCGCCAGCAGCCAAGCCGCGGGACTAGCGTTCAGTGAGCAGTTCTTC. Amino acid sequence: CASSQAAGLAFSEQFF.

The chain joins TRBV5-1 to TRBJ2-7; D is undetermined. V lost 4 bases and J 11 bases, leaving 19 bases between the germline ends. CDR3 length equals 13 residues. Germline lookup yields CDR1 SGHRS and CDR2 YFSETQ. The CDR3 reads CASSADGSTKEYF. The CDR3 bases are TGCGCCAGCAGCGCCGACGGATCTACTAAGGAGTACTTC.

This chain connects TRBV12-5 to TRBJ1-6; D is possibly TRBD1 (6 bases). V was cut by 5 bases and J by 7 bases, with 9 bases left in between. The CDR3 has 13 amino acids. Looked up from germline, CDR1 is LGHNT and CDR2 is FRNRAP. The CDR3 region has the DNA TGTGCTAGTGGTATTACAGGGAATTCACCCCTCCACTTT. Encoded protein: CASGITGNSPLHF.

Only one count was recorded for this clone. The chain is built from TRBV30 and TRBJ1-5; D not certain. V was pared by 6 bases and J by 2 bases, with 11 bases between. This CDR3 comprises 13 residues. CDR1 is GTSNPN and CDR2 is SVGIG in the germline V gene (reference sequence). The CDR3 nucleotides are TGTGCCTGCACTCTCGAGGGCAATCAGCCCCAGCATTTT. Translation gives CACTLEGNQPQHF.

The chain is built from TRBV5-8 and TRBJ2-3; 8 bases are shared with TRBD2. J gave up 2 bases and V 2 bases, and 7 bases lay outside the gene matches. The CDR3 has 16 amino acids. Germline lookup yields CDR1 SGHTS and CDR2 YDEGEE. The DNA for the CDR3 is TGTGCCAGCAGCTTAGCACTAGCGGCTACCACAGATACGCAGTATTTT. It translates to CASSLALAATTDTQYF. The full variable domain, rest sourced from reference TRBV5-8 and TRBJ2-3, is EAGVTQSPTHLIKTRGQQATLRCSPISGHTSVYWYQQALGLGLQFLLWYDEGEERNRGNFPPRFSGRQFPNYSSELNVNALELEDSALYLCASSLALAATTDTQYFGPGTRLTVL.

For this clone: This same CDR3 is encoded by further DNA sequences in the sample. V is TRBV6-5 and J is TRBJ1-2, with 8 bases lining up with TRBD1. The CDR3 totals 12 residues. Germline CDR1 and CDR2: MNHEY and SVGAGI. Losses at the gene ends were 2 bases for V and 8 bases for J; bases not matched to a gene: 1. The CDR3 DNA follows: TGTGCCAGCAGTTACCGACAGGGGGGCTACACCTTC. Translating it yields CASSYRQGGYTF.

This clone was seen more than once but under ten times. CDR3 DNA sequence: TGTGCCAGCAGCATTGACAGGGGGCGACCTGAAGCTTTCTTT. Amino acids: CASSIDRGRPEAFF. The chain uses TRBV21-1 and TRBJ1-1; TRBD1 was called by the table and not checked on the DNA. TRBV21-1 represents a pseudogene. This CDR3 spans 14 amino acids.

The table lists this clone with a few counts. V usage is TRBV7-9 and J usage is TRBJ2-3; TRBD1 matches 8 bases. CDR1 and CDR2 from the germline V gene are SEHNR and FQNEAQ (reference sequence). The CDR3 totals 17 residues. V was clipped by 5 bases and J by 0 bases; unmatched bases: 10. The CDR3 sequence: CASSADGQGYSTDTQYF. The CDR3 coding sequence is TGTGCCAGCAGCGCGGATGGACAGGGTTATAGCACAGATACGCAGTATTTT.

The chain employs TRBV7-6 and TRBJ1-2; D uncertain. This CDR3 is 13 amino acids long. V lost 1 base and J 4 bases, leaving 7 bases between the germline ends. Germline V lookup: CDR1 SGHVS, CDR2 FNYEAQ. CDR3 nucleotides: TGTGCCAGCAGCTTAGTTCGCGGCTATGGCTACACCTTC. The encoded protein is CASSLVRGYGYTF.

The V call is TRBV4-1, the J call TRBJ2-3; a weak D match, TRBD2 (6 bases). V was cut by 1 base and J by 5 bases, with 13 bases left in between. Germline V gives CDR1 MGHRA, CDR2 YSYEKL. The CDR3 covers 15 residues. The CDR3 region has the DNA TGCGCCAGCAGCCAAGGAGGGACTTGGGGAGATACGCAGTATTTT. This sequence encodes CASSQGGTWGDTQYF.

V is TRBV10-3 and J is TRBJ1-2; 7 bases agree with TRBD1. J lost 4 bases, V lost 4 bases, and 9 bases had no gene match. This CDR3 has 15 amino acids. CDR1 is ENHRY and CDR2 is SYGVKD in the germline V gene. This CDR3 is CAISAGQEGVYGYTF. The CDR3 coding sequence is TGTGCCATCAGTGCTGGACAGGAAGGGGTCTATGGCTACACCTTC.

This clone came up a few times. The V and J genes are TRBV6-5 and TRBJ1-3, with no clear D. The V end was cut by 2 bases, the J end by 1 base, with 6 bases between. Germline values: CDR1 MNHEY, CDR2 SVGAGI. The CDR3 spans 14 residues. The CDR3 protein is CASSYTLSGNTIYF. The CDR3 DNA reads as TGTGCCAGCAGTTACACCCTATCTGGAAACACCATATATTTT.

This chain links TRBV19 with TRBJ2-1; a possible D gene is TRBD2 (7 bases). The ends were cut back, 6 bases at V and 2 bases at J, with 8 bases in the middle. The length of the CDR3 is 13 residues. Germline V CDR1 and CDR2: LNHDA, SQIVND (reference sequence). The CDR3: CASRGGPYNEQFF. The CDR3 nucleotides are TGTGCCAGTAGGGGGGGGCCCTACAATGAGCAGTTCTTC.

V gene TRBV5-5 combines with J gene TRBJ2-7; TRBD2 might be the D (5 bases). CDR1 is SGHKS and CDR2 is YYEKEE in the germline V gene (reference sequence). CDR3 length: 14 residues. Trimming removed 4 bases at V and 0 bases at J, with 11 bases between. The CDR3 is CASSPGRVSYEQYF. CDR3 DNA: TGTGCCAGCAGCCCGGGGAGAGTCTCCTACGAGCAGTACTTC.

The chain has TRBV6-6 and TRBJ1-6; 9 bases are shared with TRBD1. V lost 10 bases to trimming and J lost 7 bases; unmatched junction nucleotides: 5. CDR3 length equals 13 residues. In germline, CDR1 is MNHNY, CDR2 SVGAGI (reference sequence). The CDR3 here is CATGQGYNSPLHF. The CDR3 DNA follows: TGTGCCACCGGACAGGGGTACAATTCACCCCTCCACTTT.

The chain employs TRBV2 and TRBJ1-2, with a weak D call TRBD1 (6 bases). The CDR3 is made up of 13 amino acids. Germline assignment: CDR1 SNHLY and CDR2 FYNNEI. Trimming stripped 6 bases from V and 7 bases from J, with 15 bases between. In nucleotides, the CDR3 is TGTGCCAGCAGCGAATCAGGGGTTCCTGGCTACACCTTC. It encodes CASSESGVPGYTF.

V is TRBV19 and J is TRBJ2-7; possibly TRBD1 for D (6 bases). CDR1 and CDR2 (germline): LNHDA, SQIVND (reference sequence). The CDR3 is 13 residues long. The germline V and J ends were trimmed by 4 bases and 2 bases, with 9 bases remaining between them. CDR3 sequence reads: CASSTGHAYEQYF. The DNA of the CDR3 is TGTGCCAGTAGTACGGGACATGCCTACGAGCAGTACTTC.

The chain couples TRBV10-1 to TRBJ2-7; 8 bases align to TRBD1. The V and J ends lost 6 bases and 0 bases, in that order; junction bases with no gene match: 1. The length of the CDR3 is 13 residues. Germline values: CDR1 WNHNN, CDR2 SYGVQD (reference sequence). Here the CDR3 DNA reads TGCGCCAGCAGCGGACAGGGCTCCTACGAGCAGTACTTC. It encodes CASSGQGSYEQYF.